A few counts support the clone carrying this TCR beta chain. Its antigen is not identified. There are 19 residues in the CDR3. From germline, CDR1 is MNHEY and CDR2 SVGEGT. The ends lost 4 bases at V and 0 bases at J; junction bases unmatched: 13. Sequencing used immunoSEQ multiplex PCR; TCRdb keeps in-frame clones, though not all of them. The sample comprises about 350,000 clones, 70% to 90% of which are singletons, and approximately 3.5% rests with the top ten. The data were obtained in a study of Ad26.COV2.S vaccination and SARS-CoV-2 variants. Overall study context: Ad26.COV2.S arm of COV1001 included the donor. Ad26.COV2.S, an intramuscular injection, was given once or twice 56 days apart.

Study-wide points: Spike-specific TCR breadth ran higher among vaccine recipients than placebo recipients.

Treatment given: about 20 received Ad26.COV2.S at low or high dose, single or two shots; about 5 received placebo; per-sample allocation not given. Sampling was done on day 63 after the first vaccine or placebo injection. V is TRBV6-2 or TRBV6-3 and J is TRBJ2-3, with 10 bases identical to TRBD2. This TCR was sampled from a person aged 18-65 years who received the Ad26.COV2.S COVID-19 vaccine or a placebo. The starting material was peripheral blood, obtained in a trial of Ad26.COV2.S vaccine versus placebo. CDR3 bases: TGTGCCAGCAGTTTTCCGGGACTAGCGTCGCATGCTAGCACAGATACGCAGTATTTT. Its translation is CASSFPGLASHASTDTQYF.